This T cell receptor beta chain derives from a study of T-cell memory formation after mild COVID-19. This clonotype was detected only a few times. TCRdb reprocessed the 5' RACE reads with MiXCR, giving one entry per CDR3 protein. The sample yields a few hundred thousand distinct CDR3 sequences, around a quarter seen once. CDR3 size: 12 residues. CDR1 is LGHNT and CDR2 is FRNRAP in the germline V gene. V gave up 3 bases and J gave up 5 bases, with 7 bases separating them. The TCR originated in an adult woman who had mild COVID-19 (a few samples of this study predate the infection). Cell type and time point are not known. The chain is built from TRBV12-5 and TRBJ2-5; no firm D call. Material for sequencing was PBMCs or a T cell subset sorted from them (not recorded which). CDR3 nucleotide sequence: TGTGCTAGTGGTTTCGCGGAGGAGACCCAGTACTTC. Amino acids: CASGFAEETQYF.